This is a list of T cell receptor beta chains from one sample in a study of T cells after yellow fever vaccination. TCRdb fed the 5' RACE reads into MiXCR, producing one record per CDR3 protein. The sample has 350,000 to 450,000 distinct CDR3 sequences, around 20% seen once. Here the sequenced sample was PBMCs, taken before the yellow fever booster vaccination. The origin of the receptors is a young man who received the YFV17D yellow fever vaccine. Both conserved end residues are part of each CDR3. Fields, in order: CDR3 length, V gene, J gene, CDR3 protein.

10,TRBV6-1,TRBJ1-2,CASVGASYTF
15,TRBV5-1,TRBJ2-2,CASSLAQGGTGELFF
16,TRBV5-1,TRBJ2-4,CASSLAQEGTKNIQYF
14,TRBV5-1,TRBJ2-7,CASSPGWDTYEQYF
14,TRBV5-1,TRBJ2-2,CASEGGLLTGELFF
12,TRBV19,TRBJ2-3,CASRSNRDTQYF
16,TRBV18,TRBJ1-3,CASSPLDTASGNTIYF
14,TRBV5-1,TRBJ2-3,CASSRDRATDTQYF
15,TRBV20-1,TRBJ1-4,CSPLGGAELVEKLFF
15,TRBV6-5,TRBJ2-1,CASSYSGQGYYEQFF
13,TRBV4-2,TRBJ2-7,CASSQDTIYEQYF
16,TRBV27,TRBJ1-1,CASSSTGGGMNTEAFF
13,TRBV6-5,TRBJ2-1,CASSHRGISEQFF
14,TRBV12-3/TRBV12-4,TRBJ2-7,CASSFSAGKDEQYF
13,TRBV6-5,TRBJ1-2,CASSAGSFYGYTF
15,TRBV2,TRBJ1-5,CASSEQQGSNQPQHF
14,TRBV3-1,TRBJ1-3,CASSQARAGNTIYF
16,TRBV23-1,TRBJ2-7,CASTLEGRGETYEQYF
16,TRBV7-9,TRBJ2-2,CASSLPEVANTGELFF
15,TRBV7-9,TRBJ1-2,CASAERGTGPYGYTF
15,TRBV4-2,TRBJ2-6,CASSQEGQRANVLTF
16,TRBV11-2,TRBJ2-1,CASSYLAVTSYNEQFF
16,TRBV7-9,TRBJ2-3,CASSFPRTGTTDTQYF
18,TRBV5-4,TRBJ2-3,CASSLANGLAGGTDTQYF
15,TRBV5-1,TRBJ1-5,CASSLTGNSNQPQHF
15,TRBV5-1,TRBJ2-5,CASSLSLRTSETQYF
15,TRBV7-3,TRBJ2-1,CASSLTLQGRGEQFF
12,TRBV12-3/TRBV12-4,TRBJ2-3,CASGHGADTQYF
15,TRBV7-8,TRBJ1-2,CASSLGPANDYGYTF
16,TRBV10-3,TRBJ2-5,CAISESGVAGEETQYF
15,TRBV6-5,TRBJ2-3,CASRRTGGAADTQYF
15,TRBV6-5,TRBJ1-1,CASSGLATGGIKAFF
18,TRBV4-1,TRBJ2-5,CASSQEDSGGQYQETQYF
13,TRBV27,TRBJ1-1,CASSLSPQTGAFF
16,TRBV4-3,TRBJ1-1,CASSQDLALRTTEAFF
15,TRBV20-1,TRBJ2-3,CSARERWGGVDTQYF
14,TRBV7-9,TRBJ2-7,CASSPSTGRHEQYF
15,TRBV5-1,TRBJ2-3,CASSLGVSSTDTQYF
12,TRBV10-3,TRBJ1-4,CAISVANEKLFF
13,TRBV5-1,TRBJ1-2,CASSLGRNYGYTF
15,TRBV4-2,TRBJ1-5,CASSQEVGGTQPQHF